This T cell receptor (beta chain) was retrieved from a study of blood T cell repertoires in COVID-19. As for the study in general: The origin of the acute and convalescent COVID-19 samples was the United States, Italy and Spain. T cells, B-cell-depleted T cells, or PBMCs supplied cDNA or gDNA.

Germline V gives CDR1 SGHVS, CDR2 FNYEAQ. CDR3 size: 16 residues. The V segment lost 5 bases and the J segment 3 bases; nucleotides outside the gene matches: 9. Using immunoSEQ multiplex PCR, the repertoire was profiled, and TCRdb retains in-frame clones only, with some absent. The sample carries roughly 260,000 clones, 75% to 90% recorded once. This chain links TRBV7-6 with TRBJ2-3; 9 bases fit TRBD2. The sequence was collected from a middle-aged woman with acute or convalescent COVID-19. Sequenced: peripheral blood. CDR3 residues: CASSPLAGLATDTQYF. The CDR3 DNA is TGTGCCAGCAGCCCCCTGGCAGGACTAGCGACAGATACGCAGTATTTT.